The 23 T cell receptor beta chains below were found in one sample sequenced in a study of CXCR3-negative and CXCR3-positive naive CD8 T cells. The libraries of TRB cDNA were constructed through 5' RACE using UMI labels. TCRdb re-called the 5' RACE reads and gives one entry per CDR3 protein, without DNA. This sample's table has fewer than 55,000 distinct CDR3 sequences. Sequenced input: naive CXCR3- CD8+ T cells from blood. The subset denotes: CD45RO-CCR7+CD27+CD95- naive CD8+ T cells lacking CXCR3 (TNR3-). These receptors were taken from a human donor in good health. Some clones in this sample may be carry-over from other donors' samples.

The rearrangement uses TRBV4-3 and TRBJ2-3. The CDR3 totals 15 residues. The germline gives CDR1 LGHNA, CDR2 YSLEER. The CDR3 loop reads CASSHRPWEADTQYF.

The chain combines TRBV12-3 or TRBV12-4 with TRBJ2-7; TCRdb's D gene call, TRBD1, goes unchecked for lack of DNA. The CDR3 totals 14 residues. The CDR3 reads CASSSLQDRDEQYF.

The rearrangement links TRBV7-8 to TRBJ2-5. The germline gives CDR1 SGHVS, CDR2 FQNEAQ. CDR3 length equals 17 residues. The CDR3 sequence: CASSLFDGVVFQETQYF.

The CDR3 sequence: CASSSGRLYEQYF. The chain couples TRBV27 to TRBJ2-7. This CDR3 is built from 13 residues. Germline CDR1 and CDR2: MNHEY and SMNVEV (reference sequence).

The rearrangement joins TRBV19 to TRBJ1-1; TCRdb calls TRBD1, which cannot be checked without DNA. CDR1 is LNHDA and CDR2 is SQIVND in the germline V gene (reference sequence). The CDR3 consists of 15 residues. CDR3 loop: CASRGVSVRSTEAFF.

The rearrangement joins TRBV3-1 to TRBJ1-4; TCRdb picks TRBD1, but there is no DNA to check that call. The CDR3 contains 16 residues. CDR1 is LGHDT and CDR2 is YNNKEL in the germline V gene (reference sequence). This chain's CDR3 is CASSHGIGGRNEKLFF.

The chain is built from TRBV7-3 and TRBJ2-1; TCRdb reports TRBD2, a call that lacks DNA to check it against. In germline, CDR1 is SGHTA, CDR2 FQGTGA. The CDR3 length is 16 residues. The CDR3 here is CASSLNPGLSYNEQFF.

Here the CDR3 reads CASSWTSGKVNEQFF. J is TRBJ2-1 and V is TRBV27; TCRdb's assignment of TRBD2 cannot be checked, as there is no DNA. The germline CDR1 and CDR2 sequences are MNHEY and SMNVEV (reference sequence). The CDR3 is 15 residues long.

The CDR3 loop is CASSLEPGPYGYTF. The V gene is TRBV28, the J gene TRBJ1-2. Germline CDR1 and CDR2: MDHEN and SYDVKM. There are 14 residues in the CDR3.

CDR3 protein: CATSRDKNTGELFF. The rearrangement joins TRBV15 to TRBJ2-2. Germline CDR1 reads LNHNV; CDR2 reads YYDKDF (reference sequence). The length of the CDR3 is 14 residues.

The gene calls are TRBV28 and TRBJ2-4. This CDR3 is 15 amino acids long. Germline V lookup: CDR1 MDHEN, CDR2 SYDVKM. This CDR3 reads CASSLYNLDKNIQYF.

This chain's CDR3 is CASSETGRADEQYF. The gene calls are TRBV5-6 and TRBJ2-7; TCRdb's assignment of TRBD2 cannot be checked, as there is no DNA. Germline V gives CDR1 SGHDT, CDR2 YYEEEE. This CDR3 region has 14 residues. Supplemented by reference TRBV5-6 and TRBJ2-7, the full variable domain reads DAGVTQSPTHLIKTRGQQVTLRCSPKSGHDTVSWYQQALGQGPQFIFQYYEEEERQRGNFPDRFSGHQFPNYSSELNVNALLLGDSALYLCASSETGRADEQYFGPGTRLTVT.

The chain links TRBV29-1 to TRBJ1-5. The CDR3 has 13 residues. Germline CDR1 and CDR2: SQVTM and ANQGSEA. CDR3 sequence reads: CSVEVGYGQPQHF.

The chain employs TRBV7-2 and TRBJ1-3. Looked up from germline, CDR1 is SGHTA and CDR2 is FQGNSA. CDR3 length equals 15 residues. The CDR3 sequence is CASSLGAGLGNTIYF. Looking up the rest from reference TRBV7-2 and TRBJ1-3 gives the full variable domain: GAGVSQSPSNKVTEKGKDVELRCDPISGHTALYWYRQSLGQGLEFLIYFQGNSAPDKSGLPSDRFSAERTGGSVSTLTIQRTQQEDSAVYLCASSLGAGLGNTIYFGEGSWLTVV.

J is TRBJ2-2 and V is TRBV5-5; TCRdb's D call, TRBD1, is unchecked because there is no DNA. This CDR3 has 13 amino acids. Looked up from germline, CDR1 is SGHKS and CDR2 is YYEKEE (reference sequence). CDR3: CASSIQGPGELFF.

The CDR3: CSVEGQGQVGTEAFF. The V and J genes are TRBV29-1 and TRBJ1-1; TCRdb outputs TRBD1, but without DNA this stays unchecked. Germline lookup yields CDR1 SQVTM and CDR2 ANQGSEA. The CDR3 loop spans 15 amino acids.

V and J are TRBV28 and TRBJ2-7; the D call of TRBD2 rests on TCRdb alone, since no DNA is present to check it. This CDR3 contains 13 residues. The germline gives CDR1 MDHEN, CDR2 SYDVKM. This chain's CDR3 is CASSLGPTYEQYF.

The chain carries TRBV6-5 and TRBJ2-7; absent DNA, TCRdb's TRBD2 call cannot be checked. Germline CDR1 MNHEY, CDR2 SVGAGI. This CDR3 comprises 14 residues. The CDR3 loop reads CASSYSMAEDEQYF.

The chain uses TRBV7-9 and TRBJ2-7. The CDR3 has 14 residues. The germline CDR1 and CDR2 sequences are SEHNR and FQNEAQ (reference sequence). CDR3 region: CASSPELSSYEQYF.

This chain connects TRBV2 to TRBJ1-1. The CDR3 runs to 15 residues. The germline V gene encodes CDR1 SNHLY and CDR2 FYNNEI. This CDR3 is CASRVGGAGNTEAFF.

The chain employs TRBV9 and TRBJ2-5. Germline values: CDR1 SGDLS, CDR2 YYNGEE. This CDR3 has 15 residues. This CDR3 reads CASSVGGRRGETQYF.

The chain joins TRBV9 to TRBJ1-5. Per germline, CDR1 SGDLS and CDR2 YYNGEE. This CDR3 has 14 amino acids. CDR3 protein: CASSREGANQPQHF.

This chain links TRBV4-3 with TRBJ2-1; the D gene TCRdb calls, TRBD2, cannot be checked with no DNA. This CDR3 is 14 amino acids long. Germline-derived CDR1 and CDR2 are LGHNA and YSLEER. CDR3 region: CASSFGLADNEQFF.